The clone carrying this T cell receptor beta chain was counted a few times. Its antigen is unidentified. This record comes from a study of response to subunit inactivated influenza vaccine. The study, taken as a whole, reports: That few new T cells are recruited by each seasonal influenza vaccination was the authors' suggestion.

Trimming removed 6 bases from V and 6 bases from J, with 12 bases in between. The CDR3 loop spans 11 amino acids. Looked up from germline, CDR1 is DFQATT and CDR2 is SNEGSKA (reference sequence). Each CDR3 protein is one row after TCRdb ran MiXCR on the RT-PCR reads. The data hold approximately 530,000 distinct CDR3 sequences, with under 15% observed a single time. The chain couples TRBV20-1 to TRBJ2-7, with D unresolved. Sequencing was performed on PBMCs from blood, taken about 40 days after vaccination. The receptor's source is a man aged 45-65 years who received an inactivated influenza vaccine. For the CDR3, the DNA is TGCAGTGCCCTTCGTGGGGTCGAGCAGTACTTC. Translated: CSALRGVEQYF.